The sequence of this TCR beta chain was determined in a study of T cells after yellow fever vaccination. Study as a whole: Researchers used SMART-Seq v4 Ultra Low Input to prepare fractions that had low cell numbers.

Overall study findings and caveats: Within FACS-sorted repertoires, abundant clonotypes contaminating from the bulk population could be present.

TCRdb itself ran the 5' RACE reads through MiXCR, one entry per CDR3 protein. The table records 250,000 or so distinct CDR3 sequences, 6.5% to 7.5% of them present only once. This clonotype came up many times. Its matching antigen is unknown. The sequence came from a man under 40 who received the YFV17D yellow fever vaccine. Sequencing was performed on CD4+ T cells sorted from PBMCs, taken on the day of the yellow fever booster vaccination.

The DNA of the CDR3 is TGTGCCAGCAGCTCCCCTGGCAGAACCGGGACTAGTTTATTCGAGCAGTACTTC. Amino acids: CASSSPGRTGTSLFEQYF. The J gene is TRBJ2-7, the V gene TRBV11-2, with TRBD2 matching over 8 bases. V shed 4 bases and J 6 bases; nucleotides not matched to a gene: 20. The CDR3 is made up of 18 amino acids. Germline V gene sequence: CDR1 SGHAT, CDR2 FQNNGV.